This T cell receptor (beta chain) was sequenced during a study of T cell responses to AZD1222 COVID-19 vaccine. The V gene lost 5 bases and the J gene lost 1 base, with 2 bases spanning the gap. The CDR3 covers 10 residues. Germline CDR1 SQVTM, CDR2 ANQGSEA. Study conclusions and caveats: Repertoires were obtained only post-peak T cell response.

Measured with immunoSEQ multiplex PCR; TCRdb has only the in-frame clones, and not every one. The sample shows approximately 140,000 clones, about 92% of them seen only once. Comments on this clone: The antigen remains unidentified.

J is TRBJ1-1 and V is TRBV29-1; no firm D call. This clonotype was sampled from an adult in good health. The specimen comprised peripheral blood, sampled on day 0 of AZD1222 vaccination. The CDR3 sequence: CSVWNTEAFF. The CDR3 DNA follows: TGCAGCGTTTGGAACACTGAAGCTTTCTTT.